The rows below give T cell receptor beta chains drawn from one sample of a study of glioma-infiltrating T cells after dendritic cell vaccination. Libraries were prepared by immunoSEQ multiplex PCR; TCRdb keeps only in-frame clonotypes and omits some of them. Among about 36,000 clones listed, almost 85% were seen once. The specimen comprised blood, sampled before dendritic cell vaccination. All receptors derive from a human donor with glioblastoma. CDR3s include the opening cysteine and the closing phenylalanine or tryptophan. Only part of the rows carry a size: once, few, many, or a class if the clone is expanded.

TRBJ2-2 . TRBV9 CASSVGGLGEKLFF
TRBJ2-5 . TRBV7-9 CASSRTSGGMETQYF
TRBJ2-1 . TRBV11-3 CASSLDGGAYNEQFF
TRBJ2-7 . TRBV5-1 CASSLLADRGVYEQYF
TRBJ2-7 . TRBV7-2 CASSFEDRPPYEQYF
TRBJ2-7 . TRBV6-5 CASSYTGQSYEQYF
TRBJ2-7 . TRBV6-1 CASSEDAPGLQYF
TRBJ1-2 . TRBV4-3 CASSQDSGQGYGYTF
TRBJ1-2 . TRBV10-3 CAISESPVNYGYTF
TRBJ2-1 . TRBV5-6 CASSLEGTRGWSAEQFF
TRBJ2-7 . TRBV25-1 CASSEATSGGPTYEQYF
TRBJ1-1 . TRBV9 CASSSGPVNTEAFF
TRBJ1-1 . TRBV27 CASSPQGTTEAFF
TRBJ2-3 . TRBV4-2 CASSQNPTSTDTQYF
TRBJ2-7 . TRBV7-6 CASSSPTYEQYF
TRBJ1-5 . TRBV6-5 CASRRRPNSNQPQHF
TRBJ2-7 . TRBV7-2 CASSPFGRYEQYF
TRBJ2-7 . TRBV13 CASSLIAGGTYEQYF
TRBJ1-5 . TRBV2 CASHRDNSNQPQHF
TRBJ1-6 . TRBV4-1 CASSSQGSYNSPLHF
TRBJ2-7 . TRBV13 CASSLRRVRYEQYF
TRBJ1-1 . TRBV5-6 CASRLLQGAGTEAFF
TRBJ2-2 . TRBV6-1 CASSARQLRGNTGELFF
TRBJ2-7 . TRBV7-7 CASSLSPASEQYF
TRBJ2-7 . TRBV5-6 CASSLGGSSYEQYF
TRBJ1-5 . TRBV19 CASATGFDNFGQPQHF
TRBJ2-3 once TRBV7-2 CASTGVKRGSTDTQYF
TRBJ1-6 . TRBV5-6 CASTLDRAESPLHF
TRBJ1-1 . TRBV9 CASSPITGAEAFF
TRBJ2-2 few TRBV25-1 CASSDLSRTPNTGELFF
TRBJ2-3 . TRBV2 CASIETGGVFADTQYF
TRBJ2-7 . TRBV4-1 CASSSLGGLANTYEQYF
TRBJ2-5 . TRBV4-3 CASSQYASGELQETQYF
TRBJ2-7 once TRBV7-2 CASSIIAGVNYEQYF
TRBJ1-2 . TRBV7-9 CASSSGIMVYGYTF
TRBJ2-1 . TRBV29-1 CSVEGAMEQFF
TRBJ2-2 . TRBV19 CASRDRAPLNTGELFF
TRBJ1-5 . TRBV30 CAWSEASNQPQHF
TRBJ1-5 once TRBV18 CASSPLGGSNQPQHF
TRBJ2-7 few TRBV6-5 CASSTTGTSYEQYF
TRBJ2-1 . TRBV5-6 CASSKTSGGSYNEQFF
TRBJ2-1 . TRBV7-3 CASSLTAGTPLYNEQFF
TRBJ2-1 . TRBV7-9 CASSLDRNPYNEQFF
TRBJ2-1 . TRBV25-1 CASSNFRGTGGSGEQFF
TRBJ1-4 few TRBV4-1 CASSQEGRLYEKLFF
TRBJ1-2 . TRBV6-6 CASSSGQGLGYTF
TRBJ2-4 . TRBV5-4 CASSLRQGQAKNIQYF
TRBJ1-6 . TRBV6-5 CASSYSGGVHSPLHF
TRBJ2-1 . TRBV30 CAWSSLSGGMYNEQFF
TRBJ2-1 . TRBV4-1 CASSQKLVTGSFYNEQFF
TRBJ2-1 few TRBV29-1 CSVAHLAGGLYNEQFF
TRBJ1-2 . TRBV4-1 CASSQVTGYGYTF
TRBJ2-2 . TRBV5-4 CASSDYRVWGTGELFF